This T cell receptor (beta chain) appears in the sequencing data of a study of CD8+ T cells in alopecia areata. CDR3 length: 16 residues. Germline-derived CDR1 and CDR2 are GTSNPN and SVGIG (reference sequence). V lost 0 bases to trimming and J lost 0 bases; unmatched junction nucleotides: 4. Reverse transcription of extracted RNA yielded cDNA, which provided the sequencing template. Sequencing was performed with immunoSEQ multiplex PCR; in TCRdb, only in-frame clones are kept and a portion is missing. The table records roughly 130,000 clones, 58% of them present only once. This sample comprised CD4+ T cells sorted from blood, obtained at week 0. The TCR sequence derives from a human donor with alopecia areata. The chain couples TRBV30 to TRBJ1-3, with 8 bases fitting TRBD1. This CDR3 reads CAWSVDRGLSGNTIYF. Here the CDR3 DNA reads TGTGCCTGGAGTGTCGACAGGGGCCTCTCTGGAAACACCATATATTTT.